The present entry profiles one T cell receptor (beta chain) with its context. The data derive from a study of siplizumab effects on memory and regulatory T cells. The CDR3 consists of 13 residues. Trimming pared 6 bases from V and 5 bases from J, leaving 10 bases between. Germline CDR1 is KGHSH and CDR2 is LQKENI. Sequenced by immunoSEQ multiplex PCR; TCRdb stores in-frame clones only, minus some. This table holds 100,000 to 120,000 clones, roughly 89% found once. This clonotype originated in a human donor in good health. The sequencing input was CD4+ T cells sorted from blood. The chain employs TRBV18 and TRBJ1-4; possibly TRBD1 for D (5 bases). CDR3 nucleotide sequence: TGTGCCAGCTCCCCGGGGGTGAATGAAAAACTGTTTTTT. As protein: CASSPGVNEKLFF.